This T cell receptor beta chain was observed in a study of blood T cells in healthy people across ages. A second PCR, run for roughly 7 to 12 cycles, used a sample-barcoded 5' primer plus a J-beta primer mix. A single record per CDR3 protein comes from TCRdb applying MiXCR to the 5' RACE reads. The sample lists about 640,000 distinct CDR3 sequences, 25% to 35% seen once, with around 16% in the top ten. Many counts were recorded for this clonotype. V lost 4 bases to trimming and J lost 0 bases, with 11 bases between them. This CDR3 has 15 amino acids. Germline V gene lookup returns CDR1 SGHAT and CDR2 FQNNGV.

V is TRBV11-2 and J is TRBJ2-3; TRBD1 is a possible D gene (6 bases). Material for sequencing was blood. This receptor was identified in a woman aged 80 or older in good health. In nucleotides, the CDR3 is TGTGCCAGCAGCTCCAGGGGTCTTAGCACAGATACGCAGTATTTT. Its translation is CASSSRGLSTDTQYF.